This T cell receptor (beta chain) was recovered during a study of early T cells in non-severe SARS-CoV-2 infection. There are 18 residues in the CDR3. Molecules of cDNA were individually given unique molecular identifiers that were attached to them. Via MiXCR, TCRdb re-called the 5' RACE reads, giving one row per CDR3 protein. The sample lists tens of thousands of distinct CDR3 sequences; around 5% were seen once. This clonotype has only a few counts. This chain joins TRBV3-2 and TRBJ2-1; the table names TRBD2, a call not compared with the DNA. TRBV3-2 has pseudogene status. The source material was whole blood. The clonotype originates from an adult who was a healthcare worker with PCR-confirmed SARS-CoV-2 infection or an uninfected control (not recorded which). The CDR3 nucleotides read TGTGCCAGCAGCCAGGATGACATAGCGGGCCGCTCCTACAATGAGCAGTTCTTC. Amino acids: CASSQDDIAGRSYNEQFF.